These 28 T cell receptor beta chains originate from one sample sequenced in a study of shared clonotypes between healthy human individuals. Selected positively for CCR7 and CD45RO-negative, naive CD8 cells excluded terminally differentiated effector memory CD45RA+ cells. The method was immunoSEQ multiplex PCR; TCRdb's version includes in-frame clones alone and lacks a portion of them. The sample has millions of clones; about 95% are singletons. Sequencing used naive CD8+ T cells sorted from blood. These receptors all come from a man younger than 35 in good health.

The CDR3, as DNA: TGCGCCAGCAGCCAACGAGAGGGGGCGGCCTATGGCTACACCTTC. This gives the protein CASSQREGAAYGYTF. The J gene is TRBJ1-2, the V gene TRBV4-1; TRBD1 matches 7 bases. The CDR3 covers 15 residues. J gave up 4 bases and V 2 bases, and 7 bases lay outside the gene matches. CDR1 MGHRA and CDR2 YSYEKL come from the germline V gene.

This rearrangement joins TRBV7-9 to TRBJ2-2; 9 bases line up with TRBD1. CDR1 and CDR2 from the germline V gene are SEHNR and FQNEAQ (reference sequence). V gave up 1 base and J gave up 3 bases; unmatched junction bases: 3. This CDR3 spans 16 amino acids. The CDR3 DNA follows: TGTGCCAGCAGCTTAGTAGGACAGGGGTACACCGGGGAGCTGTTTTTT. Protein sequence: CASSLVGQGYTGELFF.

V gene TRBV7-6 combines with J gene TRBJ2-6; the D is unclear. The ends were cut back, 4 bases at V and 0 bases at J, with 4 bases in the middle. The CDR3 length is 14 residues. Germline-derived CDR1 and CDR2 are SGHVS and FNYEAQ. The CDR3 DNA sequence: TGTGCCAGCAGCTATTACTCTGGGGCCAACGTCCTGACTTTC. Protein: CASSYYSGANVLTF.

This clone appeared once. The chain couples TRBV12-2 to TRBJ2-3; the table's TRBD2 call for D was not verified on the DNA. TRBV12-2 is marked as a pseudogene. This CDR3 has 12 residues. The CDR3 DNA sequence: TGTGCAAGTCTCCTAGGCGAGAGTACGCAGTATTTT. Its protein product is CASLLGESTQYF.

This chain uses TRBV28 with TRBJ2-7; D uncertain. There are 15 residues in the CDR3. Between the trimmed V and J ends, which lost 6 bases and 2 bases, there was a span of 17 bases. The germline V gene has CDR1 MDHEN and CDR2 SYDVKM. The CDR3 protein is CASSPPIVTTYEQYF. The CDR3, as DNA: TGTGCCAGCAGCCCACCGATAGTCACGACCTACGAGCAGTACTTC.

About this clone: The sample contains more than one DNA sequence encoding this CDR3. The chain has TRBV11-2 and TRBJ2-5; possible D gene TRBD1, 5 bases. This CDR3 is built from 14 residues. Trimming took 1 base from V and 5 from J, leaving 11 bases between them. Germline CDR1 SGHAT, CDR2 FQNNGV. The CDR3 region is CASSLVWGEETQYF. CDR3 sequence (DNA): TGTGCCAGCAGCTTAGTATGGGGCGAGGAGACCCAGTACTTC.

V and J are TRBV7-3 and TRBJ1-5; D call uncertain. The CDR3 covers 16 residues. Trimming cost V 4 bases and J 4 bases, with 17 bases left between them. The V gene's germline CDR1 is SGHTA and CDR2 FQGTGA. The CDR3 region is CASSSNEAPWNQPQHF. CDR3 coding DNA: TGTGCCAGCAGCTCCAATGAGGCCCCTTGGAATCAGCCCCAGCATTTT. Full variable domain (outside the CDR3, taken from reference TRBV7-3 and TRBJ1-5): GAGVSQTPSNKVTEKGKYVELRCDPISGHTALYWYRQSLGQGPEFLIYFQGTGAADDSGLPNDRFFAVRPEGSVSTLKIQRTERGDSAVYLCASSSNEAPWNQPQHFGDGTRLSIL.

The CDR3 DNA sequence: TGTGCCTGGAGTGTGGGAAGAGCCCTCTACGAGCAGTACTTC. Its translation is CAWSVGRALYEQYF. This chain connects TRBV30 to TRBJ2-7; the D is unclear. The CDR3 contains 14 residues. The V and J ends lost 0 bases and 3 bases respectively, with 12 bases between them. Germline V CDR1 and CDR2: GTSNPN, SVGIG (reference sequence).

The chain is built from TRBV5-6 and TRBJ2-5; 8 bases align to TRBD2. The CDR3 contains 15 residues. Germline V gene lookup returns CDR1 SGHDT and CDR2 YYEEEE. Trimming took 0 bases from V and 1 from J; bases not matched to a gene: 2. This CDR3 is CASSLVTSVQETQYF. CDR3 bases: TGTGCCAGCAGCTTGGTGACTAGCGTCCAAGAGACCCAGTACTTC.

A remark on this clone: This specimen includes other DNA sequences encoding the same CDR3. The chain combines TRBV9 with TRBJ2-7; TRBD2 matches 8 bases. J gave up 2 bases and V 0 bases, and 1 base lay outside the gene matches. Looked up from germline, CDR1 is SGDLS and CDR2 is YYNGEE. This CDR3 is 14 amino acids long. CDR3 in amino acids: CASSVGAGAYEQYF. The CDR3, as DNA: TGTGCCAGCAGCGTAGGAGCGGGAGCCTACGAGCAGTACTTC.

The CDR3 DNA is TGTGCCAGCAGCCATGGGAGACTATCCTACGAGCAGTACTTC. It encodes CASSHGRLSYEQYF. The rearrangement links TRBV2 to TRBJ2-7, with a weak D call TRBD2 (5 bases). Germline lookup yields CDR1 SNHLY and CDR2 FYNNEI. V was clipped by 6 bases and J by 1 base, with 13 bases between them. CDR3 size: 14 residues.

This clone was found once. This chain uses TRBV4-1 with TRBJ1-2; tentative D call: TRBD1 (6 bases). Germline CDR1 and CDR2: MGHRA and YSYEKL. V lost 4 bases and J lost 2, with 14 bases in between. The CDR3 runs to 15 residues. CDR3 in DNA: TGCGCCAGCAGCCTCCCCGGGACACCGAACTATGGCTACACCTTC. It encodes CASSLPGTPNYGYTF.

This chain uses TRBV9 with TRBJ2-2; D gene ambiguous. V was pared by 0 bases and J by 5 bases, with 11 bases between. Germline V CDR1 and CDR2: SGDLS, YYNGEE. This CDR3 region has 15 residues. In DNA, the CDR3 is TGTGCCAGCAGCGTAGCGGAGTTATGGACCGGGGAGCTGTTTTTT. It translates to CASSVAELWTGELFF.

The chain's CDR3 is CATSFGAVYEQYF. The CDR3 DNA follows: TGTGCCACCAGCTTTGGGGCGGTCTACGAGCAGTACTTC. The chain combines TRBV15 with TRBJ2-7; TRBD1 is a possible D gene (5 bases). With 5 bases removed from V and 3 bases from J, the gap between germline ends came to 11 bases. Germline CDR1 LNHNV, CDR2 YYDKDF (reference sequence). The CDR3 contains 13 residues.

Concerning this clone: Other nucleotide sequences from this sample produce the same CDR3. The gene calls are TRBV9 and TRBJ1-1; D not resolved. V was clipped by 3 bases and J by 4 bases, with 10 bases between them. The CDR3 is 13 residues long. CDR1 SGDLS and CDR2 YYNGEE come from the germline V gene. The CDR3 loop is CASSAGGGTEAFF. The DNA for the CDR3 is TGTGCCAGCAGCGCTGGAGGAGGCACTGAAGCTTTCTTT.

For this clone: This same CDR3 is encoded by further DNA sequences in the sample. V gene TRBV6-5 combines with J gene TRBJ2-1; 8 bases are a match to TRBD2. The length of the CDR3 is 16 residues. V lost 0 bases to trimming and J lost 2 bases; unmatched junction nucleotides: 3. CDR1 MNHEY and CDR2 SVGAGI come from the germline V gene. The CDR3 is CASSYSSGETYNEQFF. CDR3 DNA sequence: TGTGCCAGCAGTTACTCTAGCGGGGAGACCTACAATGAGCAGTTCTTC.

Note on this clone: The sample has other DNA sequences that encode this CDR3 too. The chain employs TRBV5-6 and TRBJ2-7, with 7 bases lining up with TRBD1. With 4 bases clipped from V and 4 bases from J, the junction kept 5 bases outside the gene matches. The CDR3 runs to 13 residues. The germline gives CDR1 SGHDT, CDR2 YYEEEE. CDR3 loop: CASSTGTAYEQYF. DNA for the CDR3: TGTGCCAGCAGCACCGGGACAGCATACGAGCAGTACTTC.

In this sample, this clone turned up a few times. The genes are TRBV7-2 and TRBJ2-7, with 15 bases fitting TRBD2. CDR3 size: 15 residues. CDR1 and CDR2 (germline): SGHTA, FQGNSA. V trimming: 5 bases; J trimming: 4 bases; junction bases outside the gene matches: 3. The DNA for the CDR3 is TGTGCCAGCAGCCGAGGGACTAGCGGGGGGTACGAGCAGTACTTC. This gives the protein CASSRGTSGGYEQYF.

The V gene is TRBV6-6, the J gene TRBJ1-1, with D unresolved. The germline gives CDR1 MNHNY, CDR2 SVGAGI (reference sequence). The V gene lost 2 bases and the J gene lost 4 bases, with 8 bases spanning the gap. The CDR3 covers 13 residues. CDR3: CASSYPGSTEAFF. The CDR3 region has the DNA TGTGCCAGCAGTTACCCCGGGAGCACTGAAGCTTTCTTT.

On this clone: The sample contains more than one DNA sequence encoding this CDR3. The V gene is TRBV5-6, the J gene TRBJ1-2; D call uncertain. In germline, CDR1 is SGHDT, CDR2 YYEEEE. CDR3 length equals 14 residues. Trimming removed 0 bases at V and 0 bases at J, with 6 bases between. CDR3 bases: TGTGCCAGCAGCTTGGAAGGGACTAACTATGGCTACACCTTC. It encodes CASSLEGTNYGYTF.

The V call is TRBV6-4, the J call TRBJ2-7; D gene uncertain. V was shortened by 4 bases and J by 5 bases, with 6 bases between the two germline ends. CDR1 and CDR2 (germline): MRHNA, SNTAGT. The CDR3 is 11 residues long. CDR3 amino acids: CASSVRNEQYF. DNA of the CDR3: TGTGCCAGCAGTGTCCGAAACGAGCAGTACTTC.

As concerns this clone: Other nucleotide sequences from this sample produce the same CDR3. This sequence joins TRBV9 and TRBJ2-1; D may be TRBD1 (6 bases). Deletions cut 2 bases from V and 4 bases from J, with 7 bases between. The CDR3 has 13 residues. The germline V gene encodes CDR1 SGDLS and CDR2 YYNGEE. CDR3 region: CASSVGQYNEQFF. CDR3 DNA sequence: TGTGCCAGCAGCGTCGGACAGTACAATGAGCAGTTCTTC.

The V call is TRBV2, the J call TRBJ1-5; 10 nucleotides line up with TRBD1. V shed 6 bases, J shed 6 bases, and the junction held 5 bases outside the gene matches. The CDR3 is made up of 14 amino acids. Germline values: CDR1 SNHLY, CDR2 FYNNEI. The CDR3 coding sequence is TGTGCCAGCAGACCTGACAGGGGGCCTCAGCCCCAGCATTTT. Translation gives CASRPDRGPQPQHF. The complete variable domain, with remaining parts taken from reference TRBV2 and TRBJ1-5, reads EPEVTQTPSHQVTQMGQEVILRCVPISNHLYFYWYRQILGQKVEFLVSFYNNEISEKSEIFDDQFSVERPDGSNFTLKIRSTKLEDSAMYFCASRPDRGPQPQHFGDGTRLSIL.

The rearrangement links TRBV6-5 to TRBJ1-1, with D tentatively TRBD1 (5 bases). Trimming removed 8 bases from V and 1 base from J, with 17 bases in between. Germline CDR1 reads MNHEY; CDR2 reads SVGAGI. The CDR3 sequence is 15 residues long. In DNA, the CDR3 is TGTGCCAGCCATCCTTTTGGGGGTTGGAACACTGAAGCTTTCTTT. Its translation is CASHPFGGWNTEAFF.

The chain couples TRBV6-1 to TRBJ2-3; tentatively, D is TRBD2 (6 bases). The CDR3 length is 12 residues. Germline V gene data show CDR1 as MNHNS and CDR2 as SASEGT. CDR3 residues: CVVRGFTDTQYF. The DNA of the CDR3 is TGTGTAGTCCGGGGGTTCACAGATACGCAGTATTTT.

The DNA of the CDR3 is TGTGCCAGCAGTGAAATTGGGACAGGGTACTACGAGCAGTACTTC. It is translated as CASSEIGTGYYEQYF. The gene calls are TRBV6-1 and TRBJ2-7; 9 bases are shared with TRBD1. The V gene end was trimmed by 2 bases and the J gene end by 3 bases; junction bases not matched to a gene: 5. The CDR3 is 15 amino acids. CDR1 and CDR2 from the germline V gene are MNHNS and SASEGT.

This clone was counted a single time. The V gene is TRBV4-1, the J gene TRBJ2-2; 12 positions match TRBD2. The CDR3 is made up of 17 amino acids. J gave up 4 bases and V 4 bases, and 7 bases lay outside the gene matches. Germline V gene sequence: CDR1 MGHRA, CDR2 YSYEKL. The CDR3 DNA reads TGCGCCAGCAGCCCGACTAGCGGGGGCACTGGCACCGGGGAGCTGTTTTTT. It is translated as CASSPTSGGTGTGELFF.

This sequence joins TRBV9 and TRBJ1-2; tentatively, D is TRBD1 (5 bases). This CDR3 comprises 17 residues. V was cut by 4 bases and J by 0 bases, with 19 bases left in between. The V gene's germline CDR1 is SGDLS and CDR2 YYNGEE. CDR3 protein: CASSPGTSPVANYGYTF. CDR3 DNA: TGTGCCAGCAGCCCGGGGACTTCCCCCGTAGCTAACTATGGCTACACCTTC.